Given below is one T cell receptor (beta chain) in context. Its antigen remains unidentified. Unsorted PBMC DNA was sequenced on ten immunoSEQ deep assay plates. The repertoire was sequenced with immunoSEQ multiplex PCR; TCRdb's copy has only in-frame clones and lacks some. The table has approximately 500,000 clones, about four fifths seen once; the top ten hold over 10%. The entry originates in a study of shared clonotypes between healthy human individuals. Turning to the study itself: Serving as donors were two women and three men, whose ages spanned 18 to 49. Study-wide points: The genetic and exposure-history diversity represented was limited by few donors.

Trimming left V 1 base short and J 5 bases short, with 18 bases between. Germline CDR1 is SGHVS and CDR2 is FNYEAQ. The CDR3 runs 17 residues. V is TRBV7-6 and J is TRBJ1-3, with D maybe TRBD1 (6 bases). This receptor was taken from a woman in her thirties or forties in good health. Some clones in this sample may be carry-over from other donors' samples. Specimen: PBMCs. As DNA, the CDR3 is TGTGCCAGCAGCTTAGGCCTTGCCAGGGGTGAGAGAAACACCATATATTTT. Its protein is CASSLGLARGERNTIYF.